This TCR beta chain was captured by sequencing in a study of T cell repertoires in cytomegalovirus infection. Turning to the study itself: Matching HLA type and CMV infection were both indicated by public TCR beta signatures.

The V end lost 7 bases, the J end lost 1 base, and 7 bases lay between the germline ends. The CDR3 is made up of 12 amino acids. The V gene's germline CDR1 is SEHNR and CDR2 FQNEAQ (reference sequence). Broader study findings: Ex vivo, HLA-C-restricted CMV-specific TCR beta clonotypes prevailed over the rest of the response. Cumulative public TCR beta family frequency identified carriers of CMV plus the relevant HLA.

Worth noting for this clonotype: Antigen specificity is unknown.

TCRdb passed the reads through MiXCR, listing each CDR3 protein once. The table includes roughly 760,000 distinct CDR3 sequences, approximately 34% detected once. The sequence came from a human donor in good health (CMV status not recorded). Some clones in this sample may be carry-over from other donors' samples. Sequenced material: PBMCs. The chain recombines TRBV7-9 with TRBJ1-1; D unresolved. This CDR3 is CASNKGNTEAFF. In nucleotides, the CDR3 is TGTGCCAGCAACAAGGGGAACACTGAAGCTTTCTTT.